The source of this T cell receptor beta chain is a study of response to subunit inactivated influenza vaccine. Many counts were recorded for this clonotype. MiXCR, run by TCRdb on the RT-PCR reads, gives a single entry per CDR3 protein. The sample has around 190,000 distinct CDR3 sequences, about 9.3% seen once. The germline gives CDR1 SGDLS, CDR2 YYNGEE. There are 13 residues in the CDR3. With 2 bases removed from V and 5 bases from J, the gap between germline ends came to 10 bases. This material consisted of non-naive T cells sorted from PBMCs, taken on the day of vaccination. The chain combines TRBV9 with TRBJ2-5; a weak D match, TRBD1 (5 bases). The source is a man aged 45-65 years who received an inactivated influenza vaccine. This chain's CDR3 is CASSVSRQETQYF. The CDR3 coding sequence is TGTGCCAGCAGCGTCTCCAGACAGGAGACCCAGTACTTC.